Listed here are 8 T cell receptor beta chains from one sample, sequenced in a study of blood T cell repertoires in COVID-19. Assay: immunoSEQ multiplex PCR; the TCRdb copy retains only in-frame clones and omits some. The sample holds 200,000 to 300,000 clones, around 88% seen once. The sequenced sample consisted of PBMCs or T cells enriched from blood (not recorded which). These receptors originate from a woman aged 40 to 50 with acute COVID-19.

V is TRBV3-1 (or the pseudogene TRBV3-2) and J is TRBJ2-7, with no clear D. Trimming stripped 1 base from V and 4 bases from J, with 14 bases between. This CDR3 is built from 15 residues. The germline V gene has CDR1 LGHDT and CDR2 YNNKEL (reference sequence). CDR3 DNA sequence: TGTGCCAGCAGCCAAGCCGAAAGCACCGTATACGAGCAGTACGTC. Residues: CASSQAESTVYEQYV.

CDR3 in DNA: TGTGCCACCAGTGACCATAAGCGGGGGAATACAGATACGCAGTATTTT. Protein product: CATSDHKRGNTDTQYF. The rearrangement uses TRBV24-1 and TRBJ2-3, with 8 nucleotides matching TRBD2. V shed 4 bases, J shed 3 bases, and the junction held 8 bases outside the gene matches. The CDR3 consists of 16 residues. In germline, CDR1 is KGHDR, CDR2 SFDVKD.

The gene calls are TRBV7-2 and TRBJ1-2; no definite D call. V dropped 1 base and J dropped 5 bases, with 11 bases sitting between them. Germline CDR1 SGHTA, CDR2 FQGNSA. The CDR3 covers 14 residues. The CDR3 bases are TGTGCCAGCAGCTTAGGCGCGGGTTCTTATGGCTACACCTTC. As protein: CASSLGAGSYGYTF.

V gene TRBV7-2 combines with J gene TRBJ2-3; 8 nucleotides line up with TRBD2. Trimming at V came to 5 bases and at J to 3 bases, leaving 10 bases not matched to a gene. Germline CDR1 is SGHTA and CDR2 is FQGNSA. CDR3 length equals 16 residues. The CDR3 region is CASSPVAGYRTDTQYF. The CDR3 bases are TGTGCCAGCAGCCCAGTAGCGGGGTATAGGACAGATACGCAGTATTTT.

The chain employs TRBV5-1 and TRBJ2-2, with D maybe TRBD1 (5 bases). The CDR3 consists of 15 residues. With 4 bases removed from V and 3 bases from J, the gap between germline ends came to 13 bases. In germline, CDR1 is SGHRS, CDR2 YFSETQ. DNA of the CDR3: TGCGCCAGCAGCCCGGCGGCCAGGGACACCGGGGAGCTGTTTTTT. Its protein is CASSPAARDTGELFF.

This sequence joins TRBV18 and TRBJ2-3; 10 nucleotides agree with TRBD2. With V trimmed by 3 bases and J by 1 base, 7 bases remained unmatched. This CDR3 comprises 17 residues. From germline, CDR1 is KGHSH and CDR2 LQKENI. The CDR3 nucleotides are TGTGCCAGCTCACCGCGGACTAGCGGAGGCGGCACAGATACGCAGTATTTT. Translation: CASSPRTSGGGTDTQYF. Filled out from reference TRBV18 and TRBJ2-3, the complete variable domain reads NAGVMQNPRHLVRRRGQEARLRCSPMKGHSHVYWYRQLPEEGLKFMVYLQKENIIDESGMPKERFSAEFPKEGPSILRIQQVVRGDSAAYFCASSPRTSGGGTDTQYFGPGTRLTVL.

This chain connects TRBV11-3 to TRBJ1-1; 9 nucleotides agree with TRBD1. Germline loops: CDR1 SGHNT, CDR2 YENEEA. The CDR3 spans 12 residues. J gave up 10 bases and V 8 bases, and 8 bases lay outside the gene matches. CDR3 DNA sequence: TGTGCCAGCGGCGAACAGGGGGCGGGAGCTTTCTTT. Translating gives CASGEQGAGAFF.

CDR3 in DNA: TGTGCCAGCAGCTTCCGGACAGGGGGCGGCTACACCTTC. It specifies CASSFRTGGGYTF. This sequence joins TRBV9 and TRBJ1-2; 11 bases align to TRBD1. V was pared by 4 bases and J by 8 bases, with 4 bases of the junction left unmatched. The length of the CDR3 is 13 residues. Germline V gene sequence: CDR1 SGDLS, CDR2 YYNGEE.